These T cell receptor beta chains were read from a single sample in a study of T-cell memory formation after mild COVID-19. MiXCR was run by TCRdb on the 5' RACE reads, yielding one entry per CDR3 protein. The repertoire consists of 150,000 to 200,000 distinct CDR3 sequences, with around 30% occurring once and the leading ten covering around 12%. The material sequenced was PBMCs or a T cell subset sorted from them (not recorded which). The receptors originated from an adult woman who had mild COVID-19 (a few samples of this study predate the infection). Cell type and time point are not known. The CDR3 runs from the conserved cysteine through the conserved F or W. A D gene is named only where the DNA matches it firmly. Clone size is stated in some rows and not others, as once, few, many or a class when expanded.

v_gene	j_gene	d_gene	abundance	CDR3nt	CDR3aa
TRBV23-1	TRBJ2-7	NA	few	TGCGCCACCTCTCCCCGAAGGGGCTCCTACGAGCAGTACTTC	CATSPRRGSYEQYF
TRBV7-8	TRBJ2-1	TRBD2	once	TGTGCCAGCAGCTGGGGACTAGCGATGGGGGGTAGTGAGCAGTTCTTC	CASSWGLAMGGSEQFF
TRBV24-1	TRBJ2-5	NA	few	TGTGCCACCAGTGACCCCTCAAGGGCGGAGACCCAGTACTTC	CATSDPSRAETQYF
TRBV7-8	TRBJ1-5	NA	few	TGTGCCAGCAGCCCGGAGGATCAGCCCCAGCATTTT	CASSPEDQPQHF
TRBV12-3/TRBV12-4	TRBJ1-5	NA	few	TGTGCCAGCAGTTCTCGACAGTTGGTTCAGCCCCAGCATTTT	CASSSRQLVQPQHF
TRBV29-1	TRBJ2-3	TRBD1	NA	TGCAGCGTTGCCTCCCAGGGGGCCACAGATACGCAGTATTTT	CSVASQGATDTQYF
TRBV7-9	TRBJ2-7	TRBD2	few	TGTGCCAGCAGCTTACTGCGGGAGGCCTCCTACGAGCAGTACTTC	CASSLLREASYEQYF
TRBV7-8	TRBJ2-1	TRBD1	NA	TGTGCCAGCTGCGCGGAGGGGACAGGGGGCTACAATGAGCAGTTCTTC	CASCAEGTGGYNEQFF
TRBV9	TRBJ2-5	NA	few	TGTGCCAGCAGCGTAGACCTAGTCGGTGAGACCCAGTACTTC	CASSVDLVGETQYF
TRBV5-1	TRBJ1-1	NA	few	TGCGCCAGCACTCCTTTCGGCGGGGACACTGAAGCTTTCTTT	CASTPFGGDTEAFF
TRBV3-1	TRBJ2-7	TRBD2	many	TGTGCCAGCAGCCAAGATTTATGGACTAGCGGGAGGGGGTACGAGCAGTACTTC	CASSQDLWTSGRGYEQYF
TRBV7-6	TRBJ2-3	TRBD2	NA	TGTGCCAGCAGTCGAGCGGGAGGGCAAGCAGATACGCAGTATTTT	CASSRAGGQADTQYF
TRBV5-6	TRBJ1-6	NA	NA	TGTGCCAGCACGCAGGGCTATAATTCACCCCTCCACTTT	CASTQGYNSPLHF
TRBV20-1	TRBJ2-1	NA	NA	TGCAGTGCTAGTCGGGCTCTCTACAATGAGCAGTTCTTC	CSASRALYNEQFF
TRBV20-1	TRBJ1-6	TRBD1	few	TGCAGTGCCGGAGGGACAGCGAGGGGCTATAATTCACCCCTCCACTTT	CSAGGTARGYNSPLHF
TRBV12-3/TRBV12-4	TRBJ2-1	NA	NA	TGTGCCAGCAGTTTAGCGGGACTCCCTGCCTACAATGAGCAGTTCTTC	CASSLAGLPAYNEQFF
TRBV7-6	TRBJ1-1	NA	NA	TGTGCCAGCAGCTTAGGATGGGGGCCGGGGGGAGAAGCTTTCTTT	CASSLGWGPGGEAFF
TRBV7-8	TRBJ1-2	NA	NA	TGTGCCAGCAGCTTGGCCCATAACTATGGCTACACCTTC	CASSLAHNYGYTF
TRBV7-3	TRBJ2-2	NA	NA	TGTGCCAGCAGTCAGGGGCAAGCCGGGGAGCTGTTTTTT	CASSQGQAGELFF
TRBV5-1	TRBJ1-1	TRBD1	NA	TGCGCCAGCAGCTTGGACAGGACAGGGGTGAACACTGAAGCTTTCTTT	CASSLDRTGVNTEAFF
TRBV20-1	TRBJ2-1	TRBD2	NA	TGCAGTTTTGATCCGGGACTAGCGGGAGGCATCAATGAGCAGTTCTTC	CSFDPGLAGGINEQFF
TRBV19	TRBJ2-7	TRBD2	NA	TGTGCCAGTAGTCCGATAGCGGGGGACTACGAGCAGTACTTC	CASSPIAGDYEQYF
TRBV5-1	TRBJ2-3	TRBD2	NA	TGCGCCAGCAGCTTTACGGGAGGCGGAGATACGCAGTATTTT	CASSFTGGGDTQYF
TRBV2	TRBJ1-6	NA	few	TGTGCCAGCACTAGAGTGCCAGGGAGATCACCCCTCCACTTT	CASTRVPGRSPLHF
TRBV12-3/TRBV12-4	TRBJ2-7	TRBD1	NA	TGTGCCAGCAGTCCAGGACAGGCACGGGTTGAGCAGTACTTC	CASSPGQARVEQYF
TRBV11-2	TRBJ2-7	NA	NA	TGTGCCAGCAGCGGCAGCCTTAGGAGGACCGAGCAGTACTTC	CASSGSLRRTEQYF
TRBV7-9	TRBJ2-7	NA	few	TGTGCCAGCAGCTTAACAGGGACGGCCGAGCAGTACTTC	CASSLTGTAEQYF
TRBV15	TRBJ2-3	NA	NA	TGTGCCACCAGCAGAGATCACGGGGAAGGTACGCAGTATTTT	CATSRDHGEGTQYF
TRBV24-1	TRBJ1-2	TRBD1	NA	TGTGCCACCAGTGATCCCCGGACAGGGAAAGACTATGGCTACACCTTC	CATSDPRTGKDYGYTF
TRBV7-3	TRBJ2-1	NA	NA	TGTGCCAGCAGCCCCCTCAGCTCCTACAATGAGCAGTTCTTC	CASSPLSSYNEQFF
TRBV20-1	TRBJ2-5	TRBD2	NA	TGCAGTGCCTCTAGCGGGGGACGGTGGGAGACCCAGTACTTC	CSASSGGRWETQYF
TRBV6-4	TRBJ2-1	TRBD2	NA	TGTGCCAGCAGTGAGGGGACTAGCGGGCTGGATGAGCAGTTCTTC	CASSEGTSGLDEQFF
TRBV29-1	TRBJ2-2	NA	NA	TGCAGCGTTGAAGCGACCGGGGAGCTGTTTTTT	CSVEATGELFF
TRBV20-1	TRBJ2-7	TRBD2	few	TGCAGTGCCCCCTTCGGGACTAGCGGGGTCGAGCAGTACTTC	CSAPFGTSGVEQYF
TRBV7-9	TRBJ2-2	NA	few	TGTGCCAGCAGCCTGCGGGTTCGGCTGGGAACCGGGGAGCTGTTTTTT	CASSLRVRLGTGELFF
TRBV6-5	TRBJ1-2	TRBD1	few	TGTGCCAGCACGGCCGCCTACAGGGGATCGAACTATGGCTACACCTTC	CASTAAYRGSNYGYTF
TRBV7-7	TRBJ2-5	TRBD2	NA	TGTGCCAGCAGCTTGGGACTAGCGGGACAAGAGACCCAGTACTTC	CASSLGLAGQETQYF
TRBV4-3	TRBJ2-1	TRBD2	NA	TGCGCCAGCAGCCAGGATTCGACTAGCGGTGTATACAATGAGCAGTTCTTC	CASSQDSTSGVYNEQFF
TRBV7-9	TRBJ1-4	NA	few	TGTGCCAGCAGCTTAGACGCGGGGATCGGTGAAAAACTGTTTTTT	CASSLDAGIGEKLFF
TRBV10-3	TRBJ2-1	NA	NA	TGTGCCATCAGCCGACCGACCGAGGCGGCTGAGCAGTTCTTC	CAISRPTEAAEQFF
TRBV9	TRBJ2-2	NA	NA	TGTGCCAGCAGCGTAGATACGGGCGGGGAGCTGTTTTTT	CASSVDTGGELFF
TRBV7-2	TRBJ2-7	TRBD1	NA	TGTGCCACCGCCAACAGGGGAAACTCCTACGAGCAGTACTTC	CATANRGNSYEQYF
TRBV5-4	TRBJ2-3	NA	NA	TGTGCCAGCAGCGGCCGGGGGGCAGGCGTAGATACGCAGTATTTT	CASSGRGAGVDTQYF
TRBV29-1	TRBJ2-7	NA	NA	TGCAGCGTTGAAAGGCTGTCGGAGCAGTACTTC	CSVERLSEQYF
TRBV12-3/TRBV12-4	TRBJ2-3	TRBD2	NA	TGTGCCAGCAGCCGGACCAGACTAGCTTTCACAGATACGCAGTATTTT	CASSRTRLAFTDTQYF
TRBV20-1	TRBJ2-7	NA	NA	TGCAGTGTTGGTTCCTACGAGCAGTACTTC	CSVGSYEQYF
TRBV5-1	TRBJ2-2	NA	few	TGCGCCAGCAGCTTGGCTCAGTCTTCCGGGGAGCTGTTTTTT	CASSLAQSSGELFF
TRBV7-2	TRBJ1-2	NA	few	TGTGCCAGCAGCTCCCCCGTGGGGGCGGGCTACACCTTC	CASSSPVGAGYTF